A selection of T cell receptor beta chains follows, all from one sample in a study of CD8 T cells in ankylosing spondylitis. TCRdb re-analysed the 5' RACE reads in MiXCR, keeping a single row per CDR3 protein. The sample lists around 320,000 distinct CDR3 sequences; less than 25% were seen once. Material for sequencing was blood, either unsorted or a sorted T cell fraction (not recorded which). The origin of the receptors is a female donor with ankylosing spondylitis or in good health (not recorded which). CDR3s include the opening cysteine and the closing phenylalanine or tryptophan. The D gene is left open where the match is weak. Where a row states a size, it is once, few, many or the class of an expanded clone; other rows omit it.

J gene: TRBJ2-7
D gene: NA
V gene: TRBV6-2/TRBV6-3
clone size: few
CDR3 DNA: TGTGCCAGCAGACACACAGGTACCTACGAGCAGTACTTC
CDR3 protein: CASRHTGTYEQYF

J gene: TRBJ2-1
D gene: NA
V gene: TRBV19
clone size: NA
CDR3 DNA: TGTGCCAGTAAGGTGTTCCGCAATGAGCAGTTCTTC
CDR3 protein: CASKVFRNEQFF

J gene: TRBJ1-6
D gene: NA
V gene: TRBV27
clone size: NA
CDR3 DNA: TGTGCCAGCACGGACAGCTCGAGCTCCTATAATTCACCCCTCCACTTT
CDR3 protein: CASTDSSSSYNSPLHF

J gene: TRBJ2-7
D gene: TRBD1
V gene: TRBV6-5
clone size: few
CDR3 DNA: TGTGCCAGCAGTTACCCCGGGACAGGGACCGACGAGCAGTACTTC
CDR3 protein: CASSYPGTGTDEQYF

J gene: TRBJ2-4
D gene: NA
V gene: TRBV7-2
clone size: NA
CDR3 DNA: TGTGCCAGCAGCTTAGGGGCAGGGACCCCCAAAAACATTCAGTACTTC
CDR3 protein: CASSLGAGTPKNIQYF

J gene: TRBJ2-3
D gene: NA
V gene: TRBV7-2
clone size: few
CDR3 DNA: TGTGCCAGCAGTCGGGCGCACACAGATACGCAGTATTTT
CDR3 protein: CASSRAHTDTQYF

J gene: TRBJ1-5
D gene: NA
V gene: TRBV20-1
clone size: NA
CDR3 DNA: TGCAGTGCTAGAGCCAGGGGATCTAATCAGCCCCAGCATTTT
CDR3 protein: CSARARGSNQPQHF

J gene: TRBJ2-2
D gene: NA
V gene: TRBV20-1
clone size: few
CDR3 DNA: TGCAGTGCTCTTGAGCCAGGGGCCGGGGAGCTGTTTTTT
CDR3 protein: CSALEPGAGELFF

J gene: TRBJ2-1
D gene: NA
V gene: TRBV14
clone size: many
CDR3 DNA: TGTGCCAGCAGCCAAATGGACTCCGACTTCAATGAGCAGTTCTTC
CDR3 protein: CASSQMDSDFNEQFF

J gene: TRBJ2-2
D gene: TRBD2
V gene: TRBV12-3/TRBV12-4
clone size: NA
CDR3 DNA: TGTGCCAGCAGTTCCCGGCTAGCGGTTGTGGGGGAGCTGTTTTTT
CDR3 protein: CASSSRLAVVGELFF

J gene: TRBJ2-3
D gene: NA
V gene: TRBV2
clone size: NA
CDR3 DNA: TGTGCCAGCAGTGCCCGGGCAAAGGGAGTTAGCACAGATACGCAGTATTTT
CDR3 protein: CASSARAKGVSTDTQYF

J gene: TRBJ1-3
D gene: NA
V gene: TRBV20-1
clone size: NA
CDR3 DNA: TGCAGTGCTAGAAGCTCTGGAAACACCATATATTTT
CDR3 protein: CSARSSGNTIYF

J gene: TRBJ2-3
D gene: NA
V gene: TRBV13
clone size: few
CDR3 DNA: TGTGCCAGCAGCCCCTCTCCGGGACTTTGGCTAACAGATACGCAGTATTTT
CDR3 protein: CASSPSPGLWLTDTQYF

J gene: TRBJ1-5
D gene: NA
V gene: TRBV29-1
clone size: NA
CDR3 DNA: TGCAGCGTCGCAGTAGGACAAACAGGGTCCCCCCAGCATTTT
CDR3 protein: CSVAVGQTGSPQHF

J gene: TRBJ2-7
D gene: NA
V gene: TRBV6-1
clone size: many
CDR3 DNA: TGTGCCAGCAGCCCACAGGCTTTCTCCTACGAGCAGTACTTC
CDR3 protein: CASSPQAFSYEQYF

J gene: TRBJ1-2
D gene: NA
V gene: TRBV12-3/TRBV12-4
clone size: many
CDR3 DNA: TGTGCCAGCAGTTTCAGCGGCTATGGCTACACCTTC
CDR3 protein: CASSFSGYGYTF

J gene: TRBJ2-1
D gene: NA
V gene: TRBV7-8
clone size: NA
CDR3 DNA: TGTGCCAGCAGCCCGGCCCTTTATGAGCAGTTCTTC
CDR3 protein: CASSPALYEQFF

J gene: TRBJ1-1
D gene: NA
V gene: TRBV20-1
clone size: NA
CDR3 DNA: TGCAGTGCTAGGGGTAGTCGGGAAGCTTTCTTT
CDR3 protein: CSARGSREAFF

J gene: TRBJ2-7
D gene: NA
V gene: TRBV7-9
clone size: NA
CDR3 DNA: TGTGCCAGCAGCAACCCCCATGGCGGATCTACCTACGAGCAGTACTTC
CDR3 protein: CASSNPHGGSTYEQYF

J gene: TRBJ2-4
D gene: NA
V gene: TRBV6-1
clone size: NA
CDR3 DNA: TGTGCCAGCAGTGAAGGCGTACTGAAAAACATTCAGTACTTC
CDR3 protein: CASSEGVLKNIQYF

J gene: TRBJ1-4
D gene: NA
V gene: TRBV20-1
clone size: many
CDR3 DNA: TGCAGTGCTAGATCAGGCTTTAATGAAAAACTGTTTTTT
CDR3 protein: CSARSGFNEKLFF

J gene: TRBJ2-1
D gene: TRBD2
V gene: TRBV14
clone size: NA
CDR3 DNA: TGTGCCAGCAGCCGAATAATAGCGGGGAACAATGAGCAGTTCTTC
CDR3 protein: CASSRIIAGNNEQFF